This record looks at one T cell receptor beta chain sequence and its context. Antigen unknown. Using immunoSEQ multiplex PCR, the repertoire was profiled, and TCRdb retains in-frame clones only, with some absent. The table lists approximately 120,000 clones, roughly 89% of them singletons. This CDR3 spans 15 amino acids. Germline CDR1 reads SGHRS; CDR2 reads YFSETQ. Germline trimming cut 0 bases from V and 8 bases from J; bases unmatched to any gene: 4. The sample originates from a study of T cell responses to AZD1222 COVID-19 vaccine. Study outcomes and limitations: Among AZD1222 vaccinees, only five to seven were seropositive at baseline. An increase in Spike-specific TCR breadth and depth was observed after two AZD1222 doses. Repertoires in all cases were sampled only once the peak T cell response had passed. Dominant at 160-218 and 743-854, vaccine-associated CD4 TCRs also spanned spike.

The chain couples TRBV5-1 to TRBJ1-6; TRBD1 matches at 8 bases. The clonotype originates from an adult in good health. Material: peripheral blood, obtained on day 0 of AZD1222 vaccination. CDR3 nucleotides: TGCGCCAGCAGCTTGGCCGCGACAGGGGATTCACCCCTCCACTTT. Residues: CASSLAATGDSPLHF.